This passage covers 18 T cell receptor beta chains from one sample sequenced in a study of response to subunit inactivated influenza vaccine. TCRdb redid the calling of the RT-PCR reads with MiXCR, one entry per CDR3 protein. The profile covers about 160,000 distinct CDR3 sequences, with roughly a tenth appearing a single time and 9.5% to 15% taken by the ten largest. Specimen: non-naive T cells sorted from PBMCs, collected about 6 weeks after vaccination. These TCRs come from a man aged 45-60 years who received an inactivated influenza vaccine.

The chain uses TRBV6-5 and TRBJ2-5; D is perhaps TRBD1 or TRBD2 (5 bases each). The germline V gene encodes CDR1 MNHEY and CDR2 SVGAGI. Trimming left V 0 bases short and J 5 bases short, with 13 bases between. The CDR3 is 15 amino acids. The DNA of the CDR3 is TGTGCCAGCAGTTACTCGTCGGGTTGGGGGGAGACCCAGTACTTC. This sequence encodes CASSYSSGWGETQYF.

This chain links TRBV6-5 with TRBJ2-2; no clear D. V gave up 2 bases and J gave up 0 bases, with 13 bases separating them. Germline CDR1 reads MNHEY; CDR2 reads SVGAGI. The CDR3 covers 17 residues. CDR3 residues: CASSYQNFIANTGELFF. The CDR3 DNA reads TGTGCCAGCAGTTACCAGAATTTTATAGCGAACACCGGGGAGCTGTTTTTT.

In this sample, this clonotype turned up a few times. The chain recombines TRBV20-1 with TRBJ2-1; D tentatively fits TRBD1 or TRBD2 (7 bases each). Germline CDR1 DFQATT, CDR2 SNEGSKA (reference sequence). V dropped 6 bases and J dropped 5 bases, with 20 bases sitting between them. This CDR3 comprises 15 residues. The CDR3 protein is CSATGVAGADNEQFF. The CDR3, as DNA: TGCAGTGCCACAGGGGTCGCGGGAGCCGACAATGAGCAGTTCTTC.

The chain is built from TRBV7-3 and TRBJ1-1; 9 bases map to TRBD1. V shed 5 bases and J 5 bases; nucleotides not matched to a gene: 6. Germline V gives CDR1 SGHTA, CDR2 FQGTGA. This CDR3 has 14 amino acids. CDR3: CASSPGQGRTEAFF. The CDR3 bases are TGTGCCAGCAGCCCAGGACAGGGGAGGACTGAAGCTTTCTTT.

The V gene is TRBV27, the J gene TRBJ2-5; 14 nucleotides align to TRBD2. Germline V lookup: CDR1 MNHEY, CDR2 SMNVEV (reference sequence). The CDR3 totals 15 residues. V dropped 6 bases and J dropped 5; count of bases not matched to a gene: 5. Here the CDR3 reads CASRTRLAGGETQYF. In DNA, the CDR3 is TGTGCCAGCAGGACAAGACTAGCGGGGGGGGAGACCCAGTACTTC.

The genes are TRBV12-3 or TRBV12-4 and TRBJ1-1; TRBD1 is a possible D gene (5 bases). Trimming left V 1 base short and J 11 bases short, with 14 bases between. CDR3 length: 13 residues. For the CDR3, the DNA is TGTGCCAGCAGTTTAGGGACACGTTTAGTGGCTTTCTTT. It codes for CASSLGTRLVAFF.

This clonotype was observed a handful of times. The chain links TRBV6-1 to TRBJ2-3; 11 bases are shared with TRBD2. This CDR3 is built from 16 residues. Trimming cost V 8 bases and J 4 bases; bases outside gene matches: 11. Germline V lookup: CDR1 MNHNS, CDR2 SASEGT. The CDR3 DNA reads TGTGCCAGCCTTCCCCTACTAGCGGGAGTTTCAGATACGCAGTATTTT. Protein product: CASLPLLAGVSDTQYF.

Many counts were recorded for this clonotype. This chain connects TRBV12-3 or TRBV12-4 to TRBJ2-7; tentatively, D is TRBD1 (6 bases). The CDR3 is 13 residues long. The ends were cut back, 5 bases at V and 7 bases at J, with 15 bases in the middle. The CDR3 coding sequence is TGTGCCAGCAGTCTCAACGACAGGTCTGAGCAGTACTTC. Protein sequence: CASSLNDRSEQYF.

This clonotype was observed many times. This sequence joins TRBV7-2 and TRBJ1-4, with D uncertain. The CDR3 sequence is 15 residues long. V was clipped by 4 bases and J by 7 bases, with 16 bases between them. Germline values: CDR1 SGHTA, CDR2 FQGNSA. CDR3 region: CASSSRQASFEKLFF. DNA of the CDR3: TGTGCCAGCAGCTCGAGGCAAGCCTCTTTTGAAAAACTGTTTTTT. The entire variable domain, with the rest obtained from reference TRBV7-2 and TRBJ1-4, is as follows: GAGVSQSPSNKVTEKGKDVELRCDPISGHTALYWYRQSLGQGLEFLIYFQGNSAPDKSGLPSDRFSAERTGGSVSTLTIQRTQQEDSAVYLCASSSRQASFEKLFFGSGTQLSVL.

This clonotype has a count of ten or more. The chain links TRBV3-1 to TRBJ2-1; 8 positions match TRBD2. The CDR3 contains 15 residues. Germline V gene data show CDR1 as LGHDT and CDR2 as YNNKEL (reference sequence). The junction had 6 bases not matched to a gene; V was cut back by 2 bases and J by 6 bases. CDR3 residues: CASSQIGLAGNEQFF. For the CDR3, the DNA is TGTGCCAGCAGCCAAATTGGTCTAGCGGGCAATGAGCAGTTCTTC.

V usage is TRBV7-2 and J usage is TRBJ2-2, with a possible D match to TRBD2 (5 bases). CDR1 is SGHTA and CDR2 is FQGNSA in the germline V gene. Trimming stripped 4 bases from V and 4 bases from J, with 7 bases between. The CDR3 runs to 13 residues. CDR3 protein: CASSYGVTGELFF. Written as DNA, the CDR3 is TGTGCCAGCAGCTACGGGGTCACCGGGGAGCTGTTTTTT.

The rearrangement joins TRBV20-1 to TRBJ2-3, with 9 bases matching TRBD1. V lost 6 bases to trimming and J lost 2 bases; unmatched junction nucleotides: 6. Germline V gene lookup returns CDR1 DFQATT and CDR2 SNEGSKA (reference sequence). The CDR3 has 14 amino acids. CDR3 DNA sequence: TGCAGTGCCGGGACAGGGAAGGCCACAGATACGCAGTATTTT. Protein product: CSAGTGKATDTQYF.

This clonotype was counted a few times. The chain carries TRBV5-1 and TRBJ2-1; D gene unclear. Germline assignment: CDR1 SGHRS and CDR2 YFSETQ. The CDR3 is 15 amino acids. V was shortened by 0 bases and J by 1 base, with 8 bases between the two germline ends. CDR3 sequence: CASSLGASSYNEQFF. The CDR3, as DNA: TGCGCCAGCAGCTTGGGGGCTAGTTCCTACAATGAGCAGTTCTTC.

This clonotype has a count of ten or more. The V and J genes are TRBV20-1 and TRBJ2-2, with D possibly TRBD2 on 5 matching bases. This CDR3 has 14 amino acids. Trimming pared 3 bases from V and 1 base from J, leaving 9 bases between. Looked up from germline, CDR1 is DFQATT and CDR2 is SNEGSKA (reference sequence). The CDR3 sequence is CSARHGGNTGELFF. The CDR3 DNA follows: TGCAGTGCTAGGCATGGAGGGAACACCGGGGAGCTGTTTTTT.

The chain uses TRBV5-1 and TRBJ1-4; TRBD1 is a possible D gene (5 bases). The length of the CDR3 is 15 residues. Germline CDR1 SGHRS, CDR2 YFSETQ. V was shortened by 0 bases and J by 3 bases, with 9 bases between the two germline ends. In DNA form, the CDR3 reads TGCGCCAGCAGCTTGGGTGGGGCGGCTAATGAAAAACTGTTTTTT. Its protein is CASSLGGAANEKLFF.

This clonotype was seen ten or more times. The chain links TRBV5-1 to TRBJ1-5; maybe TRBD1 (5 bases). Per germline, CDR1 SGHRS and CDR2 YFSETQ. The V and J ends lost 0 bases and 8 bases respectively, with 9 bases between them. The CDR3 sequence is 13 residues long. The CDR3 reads CASSLGPREPQHF. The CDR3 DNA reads TGCGCCAGCAGCTTGGGACCCAGGGAGCCCCAGCATTTT.

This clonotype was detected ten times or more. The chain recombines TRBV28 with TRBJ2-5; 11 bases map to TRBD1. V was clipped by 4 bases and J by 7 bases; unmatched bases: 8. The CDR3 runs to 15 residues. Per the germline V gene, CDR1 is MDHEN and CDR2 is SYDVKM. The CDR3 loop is CASSSDGDRGGTQYF. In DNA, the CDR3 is TGTGCCAGCAGTTCAGACGGGGACAGGGGGGGGACCCAGTACTTC. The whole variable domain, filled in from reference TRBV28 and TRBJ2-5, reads DVKVTQSSRYLVKRTGEKVFLECVQDMDHENMFWYRQDPGLGLRLIYFSYDVKMKEKGDIPEGYSVSREKKERFSLILESASTNQTSMYLCASSSDGDRGGTQYFGPGTRLLVL.

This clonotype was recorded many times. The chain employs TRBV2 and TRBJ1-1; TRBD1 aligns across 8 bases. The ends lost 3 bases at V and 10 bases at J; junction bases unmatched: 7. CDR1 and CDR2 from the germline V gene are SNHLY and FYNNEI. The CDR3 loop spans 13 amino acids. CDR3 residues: CASSDATGDRAFF. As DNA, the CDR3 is TGTGCCAGCAGTGATGCGACAGGGGACAGAGCTTTCTTT.